This TCR beta chain came from a study of T cell responses to AZD1222 COVID-19 vaccine. Findings of the study overall: Researchers took repertoire samples only after the peak T cell response had come. Two AZD1222 administrations were followed by greater Spike-specific TCR breadth and depth. Within unmutated variant regions lay the reported targets of nearly half of spike-specific TCRs.

Data came from immunoSEQ multiplex PCR; TCRdb stores just in-frame clones and leaves some out. This sample has about 120,000 clones, with about 89% found just once. As to this clone: Its antigen is still unknown.

The germline gives CDR1 MNHEY, CDR2 SVGEGT. This CDR3 contains 17 residues. V was clipped by 2 bases and J by 0 bases; unmatched bases: 9. Source: peripheral blood, taken 28 days after the second AZD1222 dose. V is TRBV6-2 or TRBV6-3 and J is TRBJ2-7; 8 nucleotides agree with TRBD1. The clonotype comes from an adult who received the AZD1222 COVID-19 vaccine. The CDR3 loop reads CASSYGIWTGISYEQYF. The CDR3 DNA is TGTGCCAGCAGTTACGGGATCTGGACAGGGATCTCCTACGAGCAGTACTTC.